A selection of T cell receptor beta chains follows, all from one sample in a study of CD8+ T cells in alopecia areata. Sequencing was performed with immunoSEQ multiplex PCR; in TCRdb, only in-frame clones are kept and a portion is missing. The data contain some 170,000 clones, about 70% of them singletons. The sample consisted of CD8+ T cells sorted from blood, taken at week 0. These receptors all stem from a human donor with alopecia areata. Each CDR3 is given with its conserved first and last residue. The order of the fields is CDR3 protein, V gene.

CDR3 protein: CASSPPVSYNEQFF
V gene: TRBV13

CDR3 protein: CASRGTGPEAFF
V gene: TRBV30

CDR3 protein: CASSQDYLYEQYF
V gene: TRBV14

CDR3 protein: CSLQENYGYTF
V gene: TRBV29-1

CDR3 protein: CAMEEVYEQYF
V gene: TRBV30

CDR3 protein: CASSAGEGYTF
V gene: TRBV9

CDR3 protein: CAWSLTAGGPNEQFF
V gene: TRBV30

CDR3 protein: CASSSRGLNYGYTF
V gene: TRBV25-1

CDR3 protein: CAWSVWQSGNQPQHF
V gene: TRBV30

CDR3 protein: CASRYTGGPYEQYF
V gene: TRBV5-1

CDR3 protein: CASSQDPPSSYNEQFF
V gene: TRBV4-1

CDR3 protein: CAWSQGMGNQPQHF
V gene: TRBV30

CDR3 protein: CASSLEQGAYEQYF
V gene: TRBV11-2

CDR3 protein: CASSTQGANYEQYF
V gene: TRBV27

CDR3 protein: CASTTSGGANEQFF
V gene: TRBV5-1

CDR3 protein: CASSHIADWTGQDETQYF
V gene: TRBV11-2

CDR3 protein: CASSVVAGGLTDTQYF
V gene: TRBV9

CDR3 protein: CASSMGQGGYEQYF
V gene: TRBV5-6

CDR3 protein: CSVYLWTSLSTDTQYF
V gene: TRBV29-1

CDR3 protein: CASSLTGTGWQETQYF
V gene: TRBV28

CDR3 protein: CASSFLQGASYNEQFF
V gene: TRBV11-3

CDR3 protein: CAWSGGGNQPQHF
V gene: TRBV30

CDR3 protein: CASSYGSNTEAFF
V gene: TRBV6-5

CDR3 protein: CASSFGLLAGGNTGELFF
V gene: TRBV7-2

CDR3 protein: CASSPLIDSQETQYF
V gene: TRBV6-5

CDR3 protein: CASSPTGKDGYTF
V gene: TRBV7-2

CDR3 protein: CASSIPGLDTDTQYF
V gene: TRBV5-6

CDR3 protein: CSVTSRTGGAFEQYF
V gene: TRBV29-1

CDR3 protein: CSVLGLAGGPADYETQYF
V gene: TRBV29-1

CDR3 protein: CSVEFQGRAYEQYF
V gene: TRBV29-1

CDR3 protein: CASSLSGLVDETQYF
V gene: TRBV27

CDR3 protein: CSVVQMNTEAFF
V gene: TRBV29-1

CDR3 protein: CAWTSGRTYGYTF
V gene: TRBV30

CDR3 protein: CASSPRGRSYNEQFF
V gene: TRBV6-4

CDR3 protein: CATSRGTETYEQYF
V gene: TRBV15

CDR3 protein: CASSLGTGGRTEAFF
V gene: TRBV11-2

CDR3 protein: CASSSGTGSYEQYF
V gene: TRBV5-1

CDR3 protein: CASSLVNTEAFF
V gene: TRBV5-1

CDR3 protein: CASSSTGNYEQYF
V gene: TRBV5-1

CDR3 protein: CASSAGTSNTEAFF
V gene: TRBV9

CDR3 protein: CASSLAGSDETQYF
V gene: TRBV5-4

CDR3 protein: CASSFDGPSYGYTF
V gene: TRBV7-8

CDR3 protein: CASSADASTDTQYF
V gene: TRBV11-2

CDR3 protein: CASSWTSGGYTQYF
V gene: TRBV5-1